The rows below give T cell receptor beta chains drawn from one sample of a study of T-cell reconstitution after alpha-beta-depleted transplantation in children. TCRdb fed the PCR reads into MiXCR, producing one record per CDR3 protein. Found here are fewer than 450,000 distinct CDR3 sequences, about 16% of them singletons; the top ten hold 35% to 50%. Here the sequenced sample was PBMCs, mostly from graft donor cells, taken 360 days after TCRalphabeta/CD19-depleted stem cell transplant. Every receptor here comes from a male patient aged 2 to 10 who had a stem cell transplant for acute lymphoblastic leukemia, so the T cells may come from the graft donor. CDR3s include the opening cysteine and the closing phenylalanine or tryptophan. The order of the fields is J gene, clone size, D gene, V gene, CDR3 DNA, CDR3 protein. A D gene is named only where the DNA matches it firmly. The listing skips clone size in some rows; elsewhere it reads once, few, many or a size class.

TRBJ2-7	.	.	TRBV3-1	TGTGCCAGCAGCCAAGATAAGCAGGGGAGGTATGTCGAGCAGTACTTC	CASSQDKQGRYVEQYF
TRBJ2-7	few	.	TRBV28	TGTGCCAGCACCCCGTCCTTCTCCTACGAGCAGTACTTC	CASTPSFSYEQYF
TRBJ1-5	.	TRBD1	TRBV15	TGTGCCACCAGCCGACAATACTGGACAGGGGACAATCAGCCCCAGCATTTT	CATSRQYWTGDNQPQHF
TRBJ2-5	.	.	TRBV23-1	TGCGCCAGCAGTCAATGGCAGGGGGGAGGAGAGACCCAGTACTTC	CASSQWQGGGETQYF
TRBJ2-2	.	.	TRBV5-6	TGTGCCAGCAGCGAAATGGGGCTCAACACCGGGGAGCTGTTTTTT	CASSEMGLNTGELFF
TRBJ2-5	.	.	TRBV7-8	TGTGCCAGCAGCTCTTATCGGATTACGAGACGGCAAGAGACCCAGTACTTC	CASSSYRITRRQETQYF
TRBJ1-5	few	.	TRBV29-1	TGCAGCGTTGCCGGCAGTGGTAATCAGCCCCAGCATTTT	CSVAGSGNQPQHF
TRBJ1-2	.	.	TRBV4-1	TGCGCCAGCAGCCCCCGGGACGGACCTTCCTATGGCTACACCTTC	CASSPRDGPSYGYTF
TRBJ2-7	.	TRBD2	TRBV12-3/TRBV12-4	TGTGCCAGCAGTTACAATCCGGGACTAGCCTCCTACGAGCAGTACTTC	CASSYNPGLASYEQYF
TRBJ2-7	few	.	TRBV28	TGTGCCAGCAGTCCCCAGCGCGAGCAGTACTTC	CASSPQREQYF
TRBJ2-7	many	TRBD1	TRBV19	TGTGCCAGTAGTATCGCCGGACAGGGCTTGAGTTCCTACGAGCAGTACTTC	CASSIAGQGLSSYEQYF
TRBJ2-1	many	TRBD2	TRBV12-3/TRBV12-4	TGTGCCAGCAGTTTAGCGCTAGCGGGGCCGAACAATGAGCAGTTCTTC	CASSLALAGPNNEQFF
TRBJ2-7	few	.	TRBV12-5	TGTGCTAGTGGTTGGACACTGGGATCCGAGCAGTACTTC	CASGWTLGSEQYF
TRBJ2-6	.	.	TRBV7-8	TGTGCCAGCAGCTTAGGTATTCCGCTGTGGAGCTACTCTGGGGCCAACGTCCTGACTTTC	CASSLGIPLWSYSGANVLTF
TRBJ2-5	.	TRBD2	TRBV4-3	TGCGCCAGCAGCCCCGTAGCGGGCGCCGGAGAGACCCAGTACTTC	CASSPVAGAGETQYF
TRBJ2-2	many	TRBD2	TRBV4-3	TGCGCCAGCAGCCAAGATCTAGCGGGTTACACCGGGGAGCTGTTTTTT	CASSQDLAGYTGELFF
TRBJ2-1	many	.	TRBV4-3	TGCGCCAGCAGCCAAGCCCCCCAGCGTCGCTCCTACAATGAGCAGTTCTTC	CASSQAPQRRSYNEQFF
TRBJ2-6	.	.	TRBV21-1	TGTGCCAGCAGCAAAGCGGCTGGAGCTGGGGCCAACGTCCTGACTTTC	CASSKAAGAGANVLTF
TRBJ2-1	.	TRBD2	TRBV20-1	TGCAGTGCTAGCCCTTACCTAAAAGCGGGAGTTGGCTACAATGAGCAGTTCTTC	CSASPYLKAGVGYNEQFF
TRBJ2-7	few	TRBD2	TRBV4-3	TGCGCCGTAGCAGGACTAGCTCGTATAGGGCAGTACTTC	CAVAGLARIGQYF
TRBJ2-1	few	TRBD2	TRBV3-1	TGTGCCAGCAGCCAAGGAGGGAAAACTAGCGGGCCTTACAATGAGCAGTTCTTC	CASSQGGKTSGPYNEQFF